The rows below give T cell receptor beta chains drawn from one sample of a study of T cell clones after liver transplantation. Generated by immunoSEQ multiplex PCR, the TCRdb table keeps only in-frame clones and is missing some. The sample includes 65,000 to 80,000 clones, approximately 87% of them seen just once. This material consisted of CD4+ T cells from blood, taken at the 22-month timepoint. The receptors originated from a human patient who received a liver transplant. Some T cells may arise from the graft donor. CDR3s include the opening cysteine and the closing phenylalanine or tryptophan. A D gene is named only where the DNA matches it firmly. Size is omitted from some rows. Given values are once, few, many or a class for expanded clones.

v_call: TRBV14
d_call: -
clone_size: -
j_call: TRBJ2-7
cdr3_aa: CASSQESEQYF
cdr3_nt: TGTGCCAGCAGCCAAGAGTCCGAGCAGTACTTC

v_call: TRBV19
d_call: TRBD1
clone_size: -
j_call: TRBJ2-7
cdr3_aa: CASRDRGSYEQYF
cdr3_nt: TGTGCCAGTAGGGACAGGGGCTCCTACGAGCAGTACTTC

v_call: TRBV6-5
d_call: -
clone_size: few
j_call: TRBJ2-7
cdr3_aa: CASSRRRDSFDEQYF
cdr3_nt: TGTGCCAGCAGCCGACGCCGGGACTCGTTCGACGAGCAGTACTTC

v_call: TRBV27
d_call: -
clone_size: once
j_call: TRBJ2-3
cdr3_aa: CASSPRTRLTDTQYF
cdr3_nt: TGTGCCAGCAGTCCTCGGACCCGGCTGACAGATACGCAGTATTTT

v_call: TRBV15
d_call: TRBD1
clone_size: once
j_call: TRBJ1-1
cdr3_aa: CATSRETGGNTEAFF
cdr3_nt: TGTGCCACCAGCAGAGAGACAGGGGGGAACACTGAAGCTTTCTTT

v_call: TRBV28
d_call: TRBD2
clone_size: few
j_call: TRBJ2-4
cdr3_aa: CASSLGGSLAKNIQYF
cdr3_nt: TGTGCCAGCAGTTTAGGCGGGAGCTTGGCCAAAAACATTCAGTACTTC

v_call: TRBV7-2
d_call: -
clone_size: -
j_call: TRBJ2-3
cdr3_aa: CASSPSGSTDTQYF
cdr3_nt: TGTGCCAGCAGCCCGAGCGGGAGCACAGATACGCAGTATTTT

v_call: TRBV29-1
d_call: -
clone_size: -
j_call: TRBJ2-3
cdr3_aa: CSISGKDTQYF
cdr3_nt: TGCAGCATTTCAGGGAAGGATACGCAGTATTTT

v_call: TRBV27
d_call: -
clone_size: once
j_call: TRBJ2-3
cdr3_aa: CASSLSSTGTDTQYF
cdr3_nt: TGTGCCAGCAGTTTATCCTCAACGGGCACAGATACGCAGTATTTT

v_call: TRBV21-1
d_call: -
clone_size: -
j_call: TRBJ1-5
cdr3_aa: CASSKDQPQHF
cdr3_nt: TGTGCCAGCAGCAAGGATCAGCCCCAGCATTTT

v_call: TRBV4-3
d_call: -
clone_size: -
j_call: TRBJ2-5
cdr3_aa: CASSQGRNQETQYF
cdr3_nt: TGCGCCAGCAGCCAAGGTCGGAACCAAGAGACCCAGTACTTC

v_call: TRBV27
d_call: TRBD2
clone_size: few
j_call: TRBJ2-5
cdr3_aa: CASRTNLAGKETQYF
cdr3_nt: TGTGCCAGCAGAACGAATTTAGCGGGAAAAGAGACCCAGTACTTC

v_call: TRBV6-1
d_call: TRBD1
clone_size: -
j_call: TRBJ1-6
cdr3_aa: CASRTGQGTSPLHF
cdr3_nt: TGTGCCAGCAGGACCGGACAGGGAACTTCACCCCTCCACTTT

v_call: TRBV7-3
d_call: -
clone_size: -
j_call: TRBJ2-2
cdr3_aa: CASSLFSGRPITGELFF
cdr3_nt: TGTGCCAGCAGCTTATTTTCGGGACGACCTATAACCGGGGAGCTGTTTTTT

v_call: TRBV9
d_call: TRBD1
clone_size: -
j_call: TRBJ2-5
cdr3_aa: CASSVGPGQLETQYF
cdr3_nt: TGTGCCAGCAGCGTAGGACCGGGACAGTTAGAGACCCAGTACTTC

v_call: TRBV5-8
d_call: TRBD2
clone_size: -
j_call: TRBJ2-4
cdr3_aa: CASSLASGGSRLNIQYF
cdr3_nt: TGTGCCAGCAGCTTGGCATCGGGCGGGAGTAGGTTAAACATTCAGTACTTC

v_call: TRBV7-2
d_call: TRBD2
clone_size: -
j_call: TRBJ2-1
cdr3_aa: CASSLGLANEQFF
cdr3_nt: TGTGCCAGCAGCTTAGGACTAGCCAATGAGCAGTTCTTC

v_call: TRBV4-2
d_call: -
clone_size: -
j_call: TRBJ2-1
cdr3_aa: CASSQDRAGAPNEQFF
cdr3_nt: TGTGCCAGCAGCCAAGATCGGGCGGGGGCCCCCAATGAGCAGTTCTTC

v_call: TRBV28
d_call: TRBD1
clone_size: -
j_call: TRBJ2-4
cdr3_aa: CASSFSRGHKNIQYF
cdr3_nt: TGTGCCAGCAGTTTTTCCAGGGGGCACAAAAACATTCAGTACTTC

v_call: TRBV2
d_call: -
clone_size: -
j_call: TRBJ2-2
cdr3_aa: CASKMKVWGNGELFF
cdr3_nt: TGTGCCAGCAAGATGAAAGTTTGGGGTAACGGGGAGCTGTTTTTT

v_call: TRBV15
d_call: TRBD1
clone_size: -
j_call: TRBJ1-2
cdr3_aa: CATSRGQGYGYTF
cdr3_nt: TGTGCCACCAGCAGAGGACAGGGATATGGCTACACCTTC

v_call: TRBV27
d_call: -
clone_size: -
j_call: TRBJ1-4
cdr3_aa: CATSMRRDNEKLFF
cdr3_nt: TGTGCCACCAGCATGCGCAGGGATAATGAAAAACTGTTTTTT

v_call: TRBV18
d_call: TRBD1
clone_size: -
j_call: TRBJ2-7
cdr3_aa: CASSRAGTGGYEQYF
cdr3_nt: TGTGCCAGCTCACGAGCCGGAACAGGGGGTTACGAGCAGTACTTC

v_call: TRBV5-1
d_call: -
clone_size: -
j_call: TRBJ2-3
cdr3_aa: CASRRDGASTDTQYF
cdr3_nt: TGCGCCAGCAGGCGGGACGGAGCTAGCACAGATACGCAGTATTTT

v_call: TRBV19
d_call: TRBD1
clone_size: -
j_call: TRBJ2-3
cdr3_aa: CASSATGTGVDTQYF
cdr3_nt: TGTGCCAGTAGTGCAACCGGGACAGGGGTAGATACGCAGTATTTT

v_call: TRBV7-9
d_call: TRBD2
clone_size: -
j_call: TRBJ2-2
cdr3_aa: CASSPGTSFTGELFF
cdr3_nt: TGTGCCAGCTCCCCGGGGACTAGCTTCACCGGGGAGCTGTTTTTT

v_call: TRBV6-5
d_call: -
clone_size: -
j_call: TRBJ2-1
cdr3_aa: CASSRGDEQFF
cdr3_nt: TGTGCCAGCAGCCGGGGAGATGAGCAGTTCTTC

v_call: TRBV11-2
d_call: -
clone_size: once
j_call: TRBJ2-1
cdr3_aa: CASSLGSIRLGGSNEQFF
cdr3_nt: TGTGCCAGCAGCTTAGGTAGTATTCGGCTCGGGGGATCCAATGAGCAGTTCTTC

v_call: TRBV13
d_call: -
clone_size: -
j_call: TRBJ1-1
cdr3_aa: CASSTRDGEAFF
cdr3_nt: TGTGCCAGCAGCACCCGCGATGGGGAAGCTTTCTTT

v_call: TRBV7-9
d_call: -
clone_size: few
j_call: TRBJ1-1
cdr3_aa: CASTRVSRNTEAFF
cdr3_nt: TGTGCCAGCACCCGGGTGTCGCGGAACACTGAAGCTTTCTTT

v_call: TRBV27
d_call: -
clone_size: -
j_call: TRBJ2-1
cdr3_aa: CASSLSRGQLSSYNEQFF
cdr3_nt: TGTGCCAGCAGTTTATCTCGGGGGCAGTTAAGCTCCTACAATGAGCAGTTCTTC

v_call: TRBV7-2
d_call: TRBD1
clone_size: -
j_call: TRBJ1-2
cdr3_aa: CASTRQGGYGYTF
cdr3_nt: TGTGCCAGCACCCGACAGGGCGGCTATGGCTACACCTTC

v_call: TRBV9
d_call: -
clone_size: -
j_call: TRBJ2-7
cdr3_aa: CASSVALSRIHSYEQYF
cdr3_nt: TGTGCCAGCAGCGTAGCTTTATCAAGAATACACTCCTACGAGCAGTACTTC

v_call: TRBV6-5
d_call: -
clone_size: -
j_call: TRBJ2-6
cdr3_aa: CASTKSTGANVLTF
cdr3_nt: TGTGCCAGCACGAAAAGTACCGGGGCCAACGTCCTGACTTTC

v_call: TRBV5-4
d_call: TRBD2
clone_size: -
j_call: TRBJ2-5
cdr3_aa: CASSTSGGLETQYF
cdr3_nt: TGTGCCAGCTCCACTAGCGGGGGGCTGGAGACCCAGTACTTC

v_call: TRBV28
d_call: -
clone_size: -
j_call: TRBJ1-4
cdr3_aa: CASSLWSPGTRGEKLFF
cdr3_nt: TGTGCCAGCAGTTTATGGTCACCGGGGACTAGAGGTGAAAAACTGTTTTTT

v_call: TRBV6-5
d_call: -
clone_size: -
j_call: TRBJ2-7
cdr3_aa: CASSENMVPYF
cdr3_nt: TGTGCCAGCAGTGAAAACATGGTTCCGTACTTC

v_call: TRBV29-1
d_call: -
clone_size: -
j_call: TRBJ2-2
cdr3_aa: CSVRPGPAGELFF
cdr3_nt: TGCAGCGTGCGGCCAGGGCCCGCCGGGGAGCTGTTTTTT

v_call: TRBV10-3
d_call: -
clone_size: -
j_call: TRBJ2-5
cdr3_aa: CAISEVEETQYF
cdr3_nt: TGTGCCATCAGTGAGGTCGAAGAGACCCAGTACTTC

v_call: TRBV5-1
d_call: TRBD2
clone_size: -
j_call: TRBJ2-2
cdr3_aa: CASSLALAGASNTGELFF
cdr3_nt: TGCGCCAGCAGCTTGGCCTTAGCGGGGGCTTCGAACACCGGGGAGCTGTTTTTT

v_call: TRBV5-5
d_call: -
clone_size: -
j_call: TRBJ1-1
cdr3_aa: CASSRGRVLDTEAFF
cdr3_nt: TGTGCCAGCAGCCGGGGGAGGGTTTTAGACACTGAAGCTTTCTTT

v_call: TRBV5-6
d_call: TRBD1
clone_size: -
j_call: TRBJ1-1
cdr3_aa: CASSLYRGGTEAFF
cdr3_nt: TGTGCCAGCAGCTTATACAGGGGTGGCACTGAAGCTTTCTTT

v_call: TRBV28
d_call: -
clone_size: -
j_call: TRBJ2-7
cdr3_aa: CASSLIGYEQYF
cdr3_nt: TGTGCCAGCAGTTTAATTGGTTACGAGCAGTACTTC

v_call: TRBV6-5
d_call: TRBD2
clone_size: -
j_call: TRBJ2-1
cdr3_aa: CASIKTSGRDNEQFF
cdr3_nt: TGTGCCAGCATAAAGACTAGCGGGAGGGACAATGAGCAGTTCTTC

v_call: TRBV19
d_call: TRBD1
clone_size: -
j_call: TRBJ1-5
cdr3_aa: CASSILQGGNQPQHF
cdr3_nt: TGTGCCAGTAGTATCCTACAGGGGGGCAATCAGCCCCAGCATTTT

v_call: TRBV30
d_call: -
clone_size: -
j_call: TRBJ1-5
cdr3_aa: CAWSPSNQPQHF
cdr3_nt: TGTGCCTGGAGCCCCAGCAATCAGCCCCAGCATTTT

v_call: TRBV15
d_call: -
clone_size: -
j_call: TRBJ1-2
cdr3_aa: CATSRDPGDPYGYTF
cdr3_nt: TGTGCCACCAGCAGAGACCCAGGGGACCCCTATGGCTACACCTTC

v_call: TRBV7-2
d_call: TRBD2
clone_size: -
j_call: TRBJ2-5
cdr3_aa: CASSWNGAGLQETQYF
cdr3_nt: TGTGCCAGCAGCTGGAATGGAGCGGGGCTCCAAGAGACCCAGTACTTC

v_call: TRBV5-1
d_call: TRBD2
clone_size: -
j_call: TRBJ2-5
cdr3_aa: CASSLAVGGTGETQYF
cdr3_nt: TGCGCCAGCAGCTTGGCCGTGGGGGGGACCGGCGAGACCCAGTACTTC

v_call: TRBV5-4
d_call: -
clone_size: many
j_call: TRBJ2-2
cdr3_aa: CASSQQNARGQNTGELFF
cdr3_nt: TGTGCCAGCAGCCAACAAAACGCCCGAGGGCAGAACACCGGGGAGCTGTTTTTT

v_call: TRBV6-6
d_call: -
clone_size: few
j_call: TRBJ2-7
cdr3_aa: CASSYGSGEQYF
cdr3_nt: TGTGCCAGCAGTTACGGGTCGGGGGAGCAGTACTTC

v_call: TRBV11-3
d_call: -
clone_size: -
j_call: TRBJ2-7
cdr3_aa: CASSPRIYEQYF
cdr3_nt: TGTGCCAGCAGTCCCCGCATTTACGAGCAGTACTTC

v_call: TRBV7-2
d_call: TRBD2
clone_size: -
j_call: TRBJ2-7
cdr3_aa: CASNPGLAGEGEQYF
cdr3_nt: TGTGCCAGCAACCCGGGACTAGCGGGAGAGGGCGAGCAGTACTTC

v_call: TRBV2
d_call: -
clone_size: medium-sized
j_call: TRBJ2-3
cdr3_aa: CASITGISADTQYF
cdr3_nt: TGTGCCAGCATAACGGGGATTTCTGCAGATACGCAGTATTTT

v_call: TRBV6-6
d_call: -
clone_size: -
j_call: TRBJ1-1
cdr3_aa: CASSQTTGNTEAFF
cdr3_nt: TGTGCCAGCAGTCAGACAACGGGGAACACTGAAGCTTTCTTT

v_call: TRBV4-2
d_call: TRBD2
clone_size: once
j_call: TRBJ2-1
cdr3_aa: CASSQELWGGRAPNEQFF
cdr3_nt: TGTGCCAGCAGCCAGGAACTATGGGGCGGGAGGGCCCCAAATGAGCAGTTCTTC

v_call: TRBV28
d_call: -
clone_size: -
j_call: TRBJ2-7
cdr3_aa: CASSSGLLSSYEQYF
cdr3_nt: TGTGCCAGCAGTTCAGGACTATTGAGCTCCTACGAGCAGTACTTC

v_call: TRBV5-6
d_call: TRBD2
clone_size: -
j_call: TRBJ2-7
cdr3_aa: CASSLAGGPREQYF
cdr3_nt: TGTGCCAGCAGCTTGGCGGGAGGGCCCCGAGAGCAGTACTTC

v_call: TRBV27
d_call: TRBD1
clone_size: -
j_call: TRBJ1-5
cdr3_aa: CASSLTITGGAVLSQHF
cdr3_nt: TGTGCCAGCAGTTTAACCATCACAGGGGGCGCGGTGTTGTCCCAGCATTTT

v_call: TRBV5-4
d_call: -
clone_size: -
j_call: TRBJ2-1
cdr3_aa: CASSLAVGGPFNEQFF
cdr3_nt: TGTGCCAGCAGCTTGGCAGTGGGAGGCCCCTTCAATGAGCAGTTCTTC